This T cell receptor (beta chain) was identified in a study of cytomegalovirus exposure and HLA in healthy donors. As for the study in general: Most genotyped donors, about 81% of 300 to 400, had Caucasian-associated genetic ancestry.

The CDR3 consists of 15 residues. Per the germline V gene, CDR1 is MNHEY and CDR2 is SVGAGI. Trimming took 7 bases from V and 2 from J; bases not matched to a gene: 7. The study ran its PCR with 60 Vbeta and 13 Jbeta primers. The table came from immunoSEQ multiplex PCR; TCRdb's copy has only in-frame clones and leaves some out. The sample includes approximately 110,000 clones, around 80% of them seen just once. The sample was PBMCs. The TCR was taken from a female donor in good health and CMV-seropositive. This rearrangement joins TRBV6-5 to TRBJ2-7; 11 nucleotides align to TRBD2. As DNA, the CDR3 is TGTGCCAGCAACCAAATAGCGGGGGGGACCTACGAGCAGTACTTC. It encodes CASNQIAGGTYEQYF.